This T cell receptor beta chain is from a study of T cell clusters in autoimmune cytopenias. Study-wide results and caveats: TRB repertoire shifts in secondary cytopenia and chronic lymphocytic leukemia mostly reflected lymphoma, not autoimmunity. Active autoimmune hepatitis patients had about 3.3-fold fewer exclusive TRB clusters than healthy donors. Clustering suggested that physiological T cell clusters were missing in primary autoimmune cytopenia patients. No cluster-lack signature appeared between secondary cytopenia and chronic lymphocytic leukemia patients, apparently due to lymphoma masking.

Some 39,000 genome equivalents of blood DNA were amplified for TRB. Multiplex touch-down PCR amplified TRB using TRB-A and TRB-B pools in one tube. TCRdb re-called the multiplex PCR reads and gives one entry per CDR3 protein, without DNA. Here the sample table reports a few thousand distinct CDR3 sequences. A note on this clonotype: The target antigen is unknown.

The sample taken for sequencing was peripheral blood. The source is a human donor with an autoimmune cytopenia or autoimmune hepatitis (not recorded which).

This chain's CDR3 is CSAPRGHLNEQFF. The rearrangement joins TRBV20-1 to TRBJ2-1. The germline gives CDR1 DFQATT, CDR2 SNEGSKA (reference sequence). There are 13 residues in the CDR3.